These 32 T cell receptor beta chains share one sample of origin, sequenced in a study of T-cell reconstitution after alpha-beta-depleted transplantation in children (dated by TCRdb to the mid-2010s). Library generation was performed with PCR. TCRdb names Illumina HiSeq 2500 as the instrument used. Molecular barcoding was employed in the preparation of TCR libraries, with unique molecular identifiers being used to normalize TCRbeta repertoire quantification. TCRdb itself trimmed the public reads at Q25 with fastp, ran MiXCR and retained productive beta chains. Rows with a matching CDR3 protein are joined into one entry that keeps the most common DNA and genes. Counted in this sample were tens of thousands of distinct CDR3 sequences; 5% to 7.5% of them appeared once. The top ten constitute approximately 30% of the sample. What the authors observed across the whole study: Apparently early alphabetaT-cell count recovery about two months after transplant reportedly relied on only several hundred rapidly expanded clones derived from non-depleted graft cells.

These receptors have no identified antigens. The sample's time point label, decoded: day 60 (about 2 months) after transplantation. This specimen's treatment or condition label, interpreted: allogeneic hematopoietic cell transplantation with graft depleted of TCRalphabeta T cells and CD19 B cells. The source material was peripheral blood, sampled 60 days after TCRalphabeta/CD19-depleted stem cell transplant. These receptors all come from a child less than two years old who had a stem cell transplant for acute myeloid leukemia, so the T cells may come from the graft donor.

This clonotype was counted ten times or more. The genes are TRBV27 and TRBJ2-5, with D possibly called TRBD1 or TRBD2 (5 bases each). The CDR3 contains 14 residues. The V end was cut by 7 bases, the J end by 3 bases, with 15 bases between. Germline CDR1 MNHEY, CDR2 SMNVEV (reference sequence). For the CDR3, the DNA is TGTGCCAGCATCCCGAGGGGCCTGAAAGAGACCCAGTACTTC. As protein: CASIPRGLKETQYF.

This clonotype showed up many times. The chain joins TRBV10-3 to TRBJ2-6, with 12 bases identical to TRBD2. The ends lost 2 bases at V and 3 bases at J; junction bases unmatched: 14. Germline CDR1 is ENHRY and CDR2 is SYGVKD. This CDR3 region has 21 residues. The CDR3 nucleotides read TGTGCCATCAGTGAGGGCCTAGCGGGAGGGCCCTACGTGTATGGGGCCAACGTCCTGACTTTC. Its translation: CAISEGLAGGPYVYGANVLTF.

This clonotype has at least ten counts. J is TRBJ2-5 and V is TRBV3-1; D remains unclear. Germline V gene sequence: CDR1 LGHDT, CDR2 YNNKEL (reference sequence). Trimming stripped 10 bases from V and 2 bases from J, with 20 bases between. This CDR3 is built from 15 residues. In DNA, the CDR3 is TGTGCCAACAGTCATGACAAAGTCCTGCAAGAGACCCAGTACTTC. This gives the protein CANSHDKVLQETQYF.

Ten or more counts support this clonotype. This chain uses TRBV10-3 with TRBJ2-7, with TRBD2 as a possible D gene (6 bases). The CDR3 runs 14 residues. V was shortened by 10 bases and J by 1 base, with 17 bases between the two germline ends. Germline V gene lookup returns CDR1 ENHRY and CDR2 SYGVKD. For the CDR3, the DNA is TGTGCCACCCAGACTAGTTTGGGGTCCTACGAGCAGTACTTC. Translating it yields CATQTSLGSYEQYF.

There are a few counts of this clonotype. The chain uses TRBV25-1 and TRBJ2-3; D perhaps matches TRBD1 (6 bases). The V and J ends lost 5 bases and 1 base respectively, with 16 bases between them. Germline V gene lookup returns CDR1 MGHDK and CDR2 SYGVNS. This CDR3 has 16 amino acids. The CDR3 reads CASSKIQGWGTDTQYF. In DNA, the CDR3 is TGTGCCAGCAGTAAGATACAGGGCTGGGGCACAGATACGCAGTATTTT. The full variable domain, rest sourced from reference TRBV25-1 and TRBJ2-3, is EADIYQTPRYLVIGTGKKITLECSQTMGHDKMYWYQQDPGMELHLIHYSYGVNSTEKGDLSSESTVSRIRTEHFPLTLESARPSHTSQYLCASSKIQGWGTDTQYFGPGTRLTVL.

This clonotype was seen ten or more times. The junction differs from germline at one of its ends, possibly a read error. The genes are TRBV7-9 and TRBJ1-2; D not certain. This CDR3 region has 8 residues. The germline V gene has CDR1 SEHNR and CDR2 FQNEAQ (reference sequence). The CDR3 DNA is TGTGCCAGCAGCCGCGGGGCCTTC. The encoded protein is CASSRGAF.

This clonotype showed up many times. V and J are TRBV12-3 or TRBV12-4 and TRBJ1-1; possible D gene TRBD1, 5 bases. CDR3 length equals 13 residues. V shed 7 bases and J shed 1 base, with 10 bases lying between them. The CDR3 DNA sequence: TGTGCCAGCAAGTTCACAGGGAACACTGAAGCTTTCTTT. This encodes CASKFTGNTEAFF.

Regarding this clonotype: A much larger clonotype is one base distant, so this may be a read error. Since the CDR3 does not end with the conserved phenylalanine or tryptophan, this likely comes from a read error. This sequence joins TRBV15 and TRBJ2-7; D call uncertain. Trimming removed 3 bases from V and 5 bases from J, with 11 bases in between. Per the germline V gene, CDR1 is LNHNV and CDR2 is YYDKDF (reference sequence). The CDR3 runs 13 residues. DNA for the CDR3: TGTGCCACCAGCAGCCGACTTGGGAACGAGCAGTACTTA. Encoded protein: CATSSRLGNEQYL.

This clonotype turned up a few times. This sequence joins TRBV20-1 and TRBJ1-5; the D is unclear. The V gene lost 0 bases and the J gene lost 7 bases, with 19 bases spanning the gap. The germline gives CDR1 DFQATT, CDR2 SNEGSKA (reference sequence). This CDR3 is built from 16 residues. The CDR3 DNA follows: TGCAGTGCTAGAGAATATTTGGAACAGATTCTCCAGCCCCAGCATTTT. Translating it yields CSAREYLEQILQPQHF.

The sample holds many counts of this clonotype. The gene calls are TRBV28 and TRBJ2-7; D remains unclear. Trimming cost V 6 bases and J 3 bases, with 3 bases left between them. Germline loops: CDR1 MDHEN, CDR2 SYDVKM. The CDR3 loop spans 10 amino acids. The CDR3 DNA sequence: TGTGCCAGCAGCAACTACGAGCAGTACTTC. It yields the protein CASSNYEQYF.

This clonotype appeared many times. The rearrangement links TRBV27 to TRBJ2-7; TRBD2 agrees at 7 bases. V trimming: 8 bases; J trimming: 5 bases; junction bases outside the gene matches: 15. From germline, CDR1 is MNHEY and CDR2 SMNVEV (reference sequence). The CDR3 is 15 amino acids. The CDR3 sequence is CASGLGRGRAHEQYF. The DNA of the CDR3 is TGTGCCAGCGGCTTGGGGCGAGGGAGGGCCCACGAGCAGTACTTC.

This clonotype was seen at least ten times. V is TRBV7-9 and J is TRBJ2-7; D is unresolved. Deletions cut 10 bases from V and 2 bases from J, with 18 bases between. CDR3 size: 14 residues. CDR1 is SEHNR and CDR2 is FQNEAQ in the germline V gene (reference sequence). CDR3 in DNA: TGTGCCATCCGGAGTTCAGCGAAGACCTACGAGCAGTACTTC. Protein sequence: CAIRSSAKTYEQYF.

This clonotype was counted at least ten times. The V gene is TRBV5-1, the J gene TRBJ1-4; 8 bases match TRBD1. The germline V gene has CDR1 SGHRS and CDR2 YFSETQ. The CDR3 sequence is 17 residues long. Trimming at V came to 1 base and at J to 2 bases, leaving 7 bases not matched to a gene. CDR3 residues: CASSLPGQGATNEKLFF. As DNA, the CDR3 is TGCGCCAGCAGCTTGCCCGGACAGGGAGCGACTAATGAAAAACTGTTTTTT.

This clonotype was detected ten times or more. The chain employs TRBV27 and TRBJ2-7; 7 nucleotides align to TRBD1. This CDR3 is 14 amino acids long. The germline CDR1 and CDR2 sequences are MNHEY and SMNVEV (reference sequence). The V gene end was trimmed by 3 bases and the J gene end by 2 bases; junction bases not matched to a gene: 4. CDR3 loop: CASSLTGNPYEQYF. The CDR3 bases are TGTGCCAGCAGTTTGACAGGGAATCCCTACGAGCAGTACTTC.

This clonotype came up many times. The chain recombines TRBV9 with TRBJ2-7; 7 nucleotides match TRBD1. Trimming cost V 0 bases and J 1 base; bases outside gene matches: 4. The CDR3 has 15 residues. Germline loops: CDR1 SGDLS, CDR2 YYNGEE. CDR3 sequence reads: CASSVGTGESYEQYF. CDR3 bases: TGTGCCAGCAGCGTAGGCACAGGGGAATCCTACGAGCAGTACTTC.

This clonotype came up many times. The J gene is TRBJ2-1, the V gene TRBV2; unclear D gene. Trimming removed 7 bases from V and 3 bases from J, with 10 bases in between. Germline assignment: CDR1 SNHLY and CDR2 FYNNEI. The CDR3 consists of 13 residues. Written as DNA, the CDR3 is TGTGCCAGCATCTTCACAGACTACAATGAGCAGTTCTTC. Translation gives CASIFTDYNEQFF.

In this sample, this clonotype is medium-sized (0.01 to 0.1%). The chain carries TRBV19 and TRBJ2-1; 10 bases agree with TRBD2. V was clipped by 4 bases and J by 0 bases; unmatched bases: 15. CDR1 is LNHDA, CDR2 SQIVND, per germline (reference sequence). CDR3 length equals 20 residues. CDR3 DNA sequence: TGTGCCAGTAGTAATTTCGGGGTAGCGGGAGGCCCTAGCTCCTACAATGAGCAGTTCTTC. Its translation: CASSNFGVAGGPSSYNEQFF.

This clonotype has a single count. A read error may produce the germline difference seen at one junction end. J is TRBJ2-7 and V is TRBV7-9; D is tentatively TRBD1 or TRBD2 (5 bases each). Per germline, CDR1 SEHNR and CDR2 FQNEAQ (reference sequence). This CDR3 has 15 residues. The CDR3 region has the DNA TGTGCCAGCAGCTCTACCGGGACGGCCCCCTACGAGCGGTACTTC. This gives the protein CASSSTGTAPYERYF.

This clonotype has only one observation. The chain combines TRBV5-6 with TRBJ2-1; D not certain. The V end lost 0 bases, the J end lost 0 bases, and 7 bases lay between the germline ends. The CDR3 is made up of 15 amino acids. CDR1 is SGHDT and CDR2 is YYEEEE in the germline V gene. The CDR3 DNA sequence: TGTGCCAGCAGCTTGGGGGTCCTCTCCTACAATGAGCAGTTCTTC. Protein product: CASSLGVLSYNEQFF.

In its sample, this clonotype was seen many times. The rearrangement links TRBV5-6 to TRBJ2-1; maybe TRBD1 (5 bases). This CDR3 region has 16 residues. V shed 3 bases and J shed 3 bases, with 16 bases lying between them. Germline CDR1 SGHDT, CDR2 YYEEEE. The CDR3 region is CASSWGPRILYNEQFF. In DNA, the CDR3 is TGTGCCAGCAGCTGGGGCCCCCGGATCCTCTACAATGAGCAGTTCTTC.

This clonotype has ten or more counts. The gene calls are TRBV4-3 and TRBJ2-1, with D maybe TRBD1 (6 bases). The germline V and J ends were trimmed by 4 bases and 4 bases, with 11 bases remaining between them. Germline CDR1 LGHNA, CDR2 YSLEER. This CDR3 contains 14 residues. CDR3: CASSPGTFYNEQFF. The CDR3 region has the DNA TGCGCCAGCAGCCCCGGGACATTTTACAATGAGCAGTTCTTC.

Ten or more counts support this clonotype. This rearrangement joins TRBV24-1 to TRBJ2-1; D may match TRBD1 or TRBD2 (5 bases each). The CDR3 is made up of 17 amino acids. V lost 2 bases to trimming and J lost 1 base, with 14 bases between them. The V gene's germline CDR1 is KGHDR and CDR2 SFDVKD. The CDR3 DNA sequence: TGTGCCACCAGTGATTCGAGCCGGGGCAGATCCTACAATGAGCAGTTCTTC. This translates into CATSDSSRGRSYNEQFF.

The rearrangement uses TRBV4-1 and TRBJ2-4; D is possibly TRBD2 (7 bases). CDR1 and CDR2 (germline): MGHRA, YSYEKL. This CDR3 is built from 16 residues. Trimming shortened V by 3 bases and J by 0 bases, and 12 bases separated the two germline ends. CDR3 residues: CASSHWGGPAKNIQYF. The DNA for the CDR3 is TGCGCCAGCAGCCATTGGGGGGGGCCAGCCAAAAACATTCAGTACTTC.

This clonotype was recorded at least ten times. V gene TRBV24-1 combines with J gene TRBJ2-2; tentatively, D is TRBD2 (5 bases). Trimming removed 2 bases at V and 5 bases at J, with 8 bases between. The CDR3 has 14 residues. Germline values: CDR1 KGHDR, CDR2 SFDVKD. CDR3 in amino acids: CATSDSDWTGELFF. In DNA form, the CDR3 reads TGTGCCACCAGTGATTCGGACTGGACCGGGGAGCTGTTTTTT.

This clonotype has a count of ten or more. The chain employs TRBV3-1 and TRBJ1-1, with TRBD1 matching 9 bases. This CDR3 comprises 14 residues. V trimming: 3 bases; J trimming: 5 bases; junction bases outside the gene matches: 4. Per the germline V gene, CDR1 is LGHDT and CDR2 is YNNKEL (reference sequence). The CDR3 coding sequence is TGTGCCAGCAGCCAGGGGACAGGGAGGACTGAAGCTTTCTTT. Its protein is CASSQGTGRTEAFF.

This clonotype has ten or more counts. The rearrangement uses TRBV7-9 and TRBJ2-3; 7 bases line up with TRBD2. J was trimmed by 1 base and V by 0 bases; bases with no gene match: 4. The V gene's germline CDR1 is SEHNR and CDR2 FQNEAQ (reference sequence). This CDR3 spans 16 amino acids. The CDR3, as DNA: TGTGCCAGCAGCTTAGCGGAGCGGGGAGGCACAGATACGCAGTATTTT. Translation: CASSLAERGGTDTQYF.

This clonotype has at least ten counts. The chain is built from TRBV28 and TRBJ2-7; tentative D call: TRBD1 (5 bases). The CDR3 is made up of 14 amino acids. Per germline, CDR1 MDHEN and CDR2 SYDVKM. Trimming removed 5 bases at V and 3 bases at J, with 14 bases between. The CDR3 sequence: CASSSPRGYYEQYF. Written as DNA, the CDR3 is TGTGCCAGCAGTAGCCCAAGGGGCTACTACGAGCAGTACTTC.

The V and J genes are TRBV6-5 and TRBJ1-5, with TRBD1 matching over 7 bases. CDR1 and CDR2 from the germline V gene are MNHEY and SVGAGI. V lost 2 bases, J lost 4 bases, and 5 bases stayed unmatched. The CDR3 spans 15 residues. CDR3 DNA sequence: TGTGCCAGCAGTTACCGACAGGGACGTAATCAGCCCCAGCATTTT. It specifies CASSYRQGRNQPQHF.

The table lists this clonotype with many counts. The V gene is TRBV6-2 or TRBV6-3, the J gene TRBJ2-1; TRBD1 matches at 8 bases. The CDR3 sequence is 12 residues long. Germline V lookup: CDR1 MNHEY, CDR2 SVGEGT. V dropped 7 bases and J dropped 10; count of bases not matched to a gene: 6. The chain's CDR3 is CASTSWDREQFF. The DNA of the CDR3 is TGTGCCAGCACCTCTTGGGACAGGGAGCAGTTCTTC.

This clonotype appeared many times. CDR3 sequence: CSRVGQGMGEQYF. The CDR3 bases are TGCAGCAGAGTGGGACAGGGAATGGGGGAGCAGTACTTC. This chain connects TRBV29-1 to TRBJ2-7, with 9 bases identical to TRBD1. CDR3 length equals 13 residues. Germline CDR1 reads SQVTM; CDR2 reads ANQGSEA. The V segment lost 8 bases and the J segment 7 bases; nucleotides outside the gene matches: 12.

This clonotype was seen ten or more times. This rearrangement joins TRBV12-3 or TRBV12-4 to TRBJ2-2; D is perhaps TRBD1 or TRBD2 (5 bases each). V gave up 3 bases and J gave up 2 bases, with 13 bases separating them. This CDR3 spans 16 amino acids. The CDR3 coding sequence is TGTGCCAGCAGTTTTACCCGGGGCCTCAACACCGGGGAGCTGTTTTTT. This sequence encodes CASSFTRGLNTGELFF.

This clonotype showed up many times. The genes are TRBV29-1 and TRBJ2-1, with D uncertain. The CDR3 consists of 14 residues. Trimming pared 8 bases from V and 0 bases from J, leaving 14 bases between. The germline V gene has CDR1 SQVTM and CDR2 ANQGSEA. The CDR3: CSSVGRSSYNEQFF. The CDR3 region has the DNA TGCAGCTCCGTGGGCAGGAGCTCCTACAATGAGCAGTTCTTC.